This T cell receptor beta chain is from a study of blood T cell repertoires in COVID-19 (dated by TCRdb to the early 2020s). About the full investigation: Collaborator samples came from the United States, Italy and Spain and covered acute and convalescent phases of COVID-19. The prospective study material was composed of cDNA or gDNA derived from T cells, B-cell-depleted T cells, or PBMCs. The dataset comprised deeply sampled blood TCRbeta repertoires from subjects exposed to, actively infected with, or recovered from COVID-19. The samples were drawn from the first 160 participants of the ongoing ImmuneRACE study and from some 1,300 subjects provided by 6 global collaborators. Sample metadata almost always included a de-identified subject ID, COVID-19 status, age in years and sex. The repertoires were released in a freely available public database meant as a resource for research on the immune response to SARS-CoV-2. Where available, HLA class I and class II types were obtained from metadata supplied by the sample provider rather than from assay-based typing. The study at large found these results: The amount of clinical and demographic metadata varied by source and participant and was provided uncurated.

Turning to this clone: Its antigen is still unknown. Per-nucleotide qualities are absent, and no much larger clonotype sits a single base away.

The cysteine opens and the phenylalanine closes a CDR3 of 14 amino acids. Only CDR3 DNA remains: 42 bases, in frame from the first base. CDR1 LGHDT and CDR2 YNNKEL are derived from the germline V gene (reference sequence). V loses 1 base, J loses 6 bases, and the germline ends lie 12 bases apart. TCRbeta CDR3 regions were amplified from genomic DNA using the immunoSEQ Assay, a bias-controlled multiplex PCR. Per the original workflow: Nucleated cell counts per sample were estimated from amplification of reference gene primers within the assay. To quantify the absolute abundance of each unique TCRbeta CDR3 rearrangement, sequence reads were collapsed and filtered. Productive Simpson clonality was computed per sample as the square root of Simpson's diversity index over productive rearrangements. TCRdb holds this immuneACCESS table with in-frame rearrangements only. Some clones are missing; in checked studies, unresolved V genes explain under half, and the rest has no known cause. The DNA gave D and trimming, while V, J and clone size come from that table. In this sample the table shows 180,000 or so clones, around 85% of which occur a single time. Nearly 8.5% of the sample lies in the top ten.

Each collaborating institution followed its own protocols to collect whole blood in K2EDTA tubes. For TCRbeta analysis, collaborator samples were shipped as frozen whole blood, as isolated PBMCs, or as DNA extracted from either sample type. Rearrangement joined TRBV3-1 (or the pseudogene TRBV3-2) to TRBJ1-1; a tentative D match to TRBD1 spans 5 bases. The sequence was obtained from a man in his sixties with acute or convalescent COVID-19. The sample consisted of peripheral blood. The CDR3 region has the sequence CASSQVGASAEAFF. The DNA sequence reads TGTGCCAGCAGCCAAGTTGGGGCTAGCGCTGAAGCTTTCTTT.